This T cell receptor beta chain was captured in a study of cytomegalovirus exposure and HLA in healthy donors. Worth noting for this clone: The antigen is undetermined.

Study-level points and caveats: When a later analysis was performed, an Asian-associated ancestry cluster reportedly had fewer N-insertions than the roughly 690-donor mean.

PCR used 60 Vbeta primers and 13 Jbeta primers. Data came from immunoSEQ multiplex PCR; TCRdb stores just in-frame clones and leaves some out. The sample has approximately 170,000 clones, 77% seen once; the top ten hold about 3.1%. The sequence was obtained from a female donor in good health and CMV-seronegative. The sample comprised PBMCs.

The DNA for the CDR3 is TGTGCCAGCAGTGTCTATCCGGGACAGGGGATCAATGAGCAGTTCTTC. It yields the protein CASSVYPGQGINEQFF. V usage is TRBV28 and J usage is TRBJ2-1; TRBD1 aligns across 10 bases. The CDR3 is 16 amino acids. Germline values: CDR1 MDHEN, CDR2 SYDVKM. The trim removed 5 bases at V and 6 bases at J, leaving 10 bases unmatched.